These 25 T cell receptor beta chains were sequenced from one sample in a study of T cell responses to AZD1222 COVID-19 vaccine. Sequencing used immunoSEQ multiplex PCR; TCRdb keeps in-frame clones, though not all of them. The repertoire holds 120,000 to 150,000 clones, roughly nine tenths seen once, with under 2% in the top ten. The starting material was peripheral blood, obtained 28 days after the second AZD1222 dose. The origin of the receptors is an adult who received the AZD1222 COVID-19 vaccine.

This chain links TRBV4-1 with TRBJ2-7; 10 nucleotides agree with TRBD2. V lost 0 bases and J lost 6; bases outside the gene matches: 20. The length of the CDR3 is 20 residues. Germline assignment: CDR1 MGHRA and CDR2 YSYEKL. CDR3 DNA sequence: TGCGCCAGCAGCCAAGATCATTTGGGGGAACTAGCGGGACCCCGTCGCGAGCAGTACTTC. It yields the protein CASSQDHLGELAGPRREQYF.

This clone was counted a single time. This rearrangement joins TRBV24-1 to TRBJ1-5; maybe TRBD1 (5 bases). The germline gives CDR1 KGHDR, CDR2 SFDVKD. V was pared by 10 bases and J by 2 bases, with 11 bases between. The CDR3 length is 13 residues. CDR3 in amino acids: CATRGGGNQPQHF. In nucleotides, the CDR3 is TGTGCCACTAGGGGAGGGGGCAATCAGCCCCAGCATTTT.

The V and J genes are TRBV6-5 and TRBJ2-5, with D unresolved. V lost 6 bases, J lost 3 bases, and 11 bases lay in between. CDR1 is MNHEY and CDR2 is SVGAGI in the germline V gene. This CDR3 is built from 13 residues. The CDR3 DNA sequence: TGTGCCAGCAGGCCGGACGGCGAAGAGACCCAGTACTTC. Translation gives CASRPDGEETQYF.

This clone was seen only once. The chain combines TRBV19 with TRBJ1-2; D gene unclear. From germline, CDR1 is LNHDA and CDR2 SQIVND (reference sequence). The CDR3 length is 14 residues. V was trimmed by 3 bases and J by 6 bases, leaving 14 bases between them. The CDR3 protein is CASSIVGFVNGYTF. The CDR3 DNA sequence: TGTGCCAGTAGTATCGTTGGTTTTGTAAATGGCTACACCTTC.

This chain uses TRBV7-2 with TRBJ2-3; no reliable D call. The germline V and J ends were trimmed by 5 bases and 6 bases, with 18 bases remaining between them. Looked up from germline, CDR1 is SGHTA and CDR2 is FQGNSA. There are 15 residues in the CDR3. This CDR3 reads CASSLTADLGDTQYF. Written as DNA, the CDR3 is TGTGCCAGCAGCCTCACCGCCGACCTAGGGGATACGCAGTATTTT.

The chain recombines TRBV7-9 with TRBJ2-3, with a possible D match to TRBD1 (6 bases). CDR1 is SEHNR and CDR2 is FQNEAQ in the germline V gene (reference sequence). The V end was cut by 5 bases, the J end by 0 bases, with 15 bases between. The CDR3 loop spans 16 amino acids. Here the CDR3 DNA reads TGTGCCAGCAGCACGGACGGGACATCAAGCACAGATACGCAGTATTTT. Its protein is CASSTDGTSSTDTQYF.

V is TRBV28 and J is TRBJ1-2; D remains ambiguous. CDR1 and CDR2 (germline): MDHEN, SYDVKM. The CDR3 runs to 11 residues. With 5 bases removed from V and 4 bases from J, the gap between germline ends came to 5 bases. In DNA, the CDR3 is TGTGCCAGCAGTGGAGCCTATGGCTACACCTTC. It specifies CASSGAYGYTF.

This chain uses TRBV7-3 with TRBJ2-1; tentatively, D is TRBD2 (6 bases). CDR1 and CDR2 (germline): SGHTA, FQGTGA. CDR3 size: 12 residues. V was trimmed by 6 bases and J by 7 bases, leaving 10 bases between them. The CDR3 sequence is CASREGRNEQFF. The CDR3 DNA reads TGTGCCAGCAGGGAGGGCCGAAATGAGCAGTTCTTC.

Only a few counts were recorded for this clone. The J gene is TRBJ1-1, the V gene TRBV28, with unresolved D. The CDR3 is made up of 15 amino acids. Germline CDR1 and CDR2: MDHEN and SYDVKM. Trimming left V 4 bases short and J 2 bases short, with 14 bases between. For the CDR3, the DNA is TGTGCCAGCAGTTCCTCGGCAGGAGGTAACACTGAAGCTTTCTTT. Protein product: CASSSSAGGNTEAFF.

In DNA, the CDR3 is TGTGCCAGCAGCGACAGCAACTCCTATGGCTACACCTTC. It translates to CASSDSNSYGYTF. J is TRBJ1-2 and V is TRBV7-9; maybe TRBD1 (5 bases). The V gene's germline CDR1 is SEHNR and CDR2 FQNEAQ (reference sequence). V lost 5 bases and J 4 bases, leaving 11 bases between the germline ends. The CDR3 spans 13 residues.

The chain couples TRBV4-1 to TRBJ2-7; D unclear. From germline, CDR1 is MGHRA and CDR2 YSYEKL. Trimming removed 0 bases from V and 1 base from J, with 10 bases in between. The CDR3 contains 15 residues. The CDR3 spells CASSQEALKSYEQYF. The CDR3 region has the DNA TGCGCCAGCAGCCAAGAGGCCCTTAAGTCCTACGAGCAGTACTTC.

The chain couples TRBV18 to TRBJ2-5; D unclear. This CDR3 has 13 residues. Germline V gene sequence: CDR1 KGHSH, CDR2 LQKENI. Deletions cut 4 bases from V and 1 base from J, with 7 bases between. CDR3 coding DNA: TGTGCCAGCTCACTCAACAGCCAAGAGACCCAGTACTTC. Protein sequence: CASSLNSQETQYF.

J is TRBJ2-7 and V is TRBV29-1; D is possibly TRBD1 (6 bases). CDR1 SQVTM and CDR2 ANQGSEA come from the germline V gene. The CDR3 sequence is 13 residues long. Trimming pared 2 bases from V and 2 bases from J, leaving 10 bases between. CDR3 bases: TGCAGCGTTGAATTGGGGGCCACCTACGAGCAGTACTTC. Its protein is CSVELGATYEQYF.

This clone was observed a few times. The CDR3, as DNA: TGTGCCAGCAGAGGGACGTCGAGTGGGTCCTACGAGCAGTACTTC. Amino acids: CASRGTSSGSYEQYF. The genes are TRBV6-5 and TRBJ2-7; D might be TRBD1 or TRBD2, each matching 5 bases. The germline gives CDR1 MNHEY, CDR2 SVGAGI. The V end lost 6 bases, the J end lost 1 base, and 16 bases lay between the germline ends. This CDR3 is 15 amino acids long.

V is TRBV6-1 and J is TRBJ1-6; the D gene is possibly TRBD1 (5 bases). CDR3 length: 14 amino acids. CDR1 is MNHNS and CDR2 is SASEGT in the germline V gene. Deletions cut 10 bases from V and 6 bases from J, with 16 bases between. The CDR3 DNA is TGTGCCACCACCCCCGGGACCCCTAATTCACCCCTCCACTTT. This sequence encodes CATTPGTPNSPLHF.

The rearrangement links TRBV27 to TRBJ1-6; no reliable D call. The CDR3 is 15 residues long. Trimming took 6 bases from V and 7 from J, leaving 16 bases between them. The germline V gene encodes CDR1 MNHEY and CDR2 SMNVEV (reference sequence). The CDR3 sequence is CASSPNGLHNSPLHF. For the CDR3, the DNA is TGTGCCAGCAGCCCTAACGGGCTTCACAATTCACCCCTCCACTTT.

The gene calls are TRBV3-1 (or the pseudogene TRBV3-2) and TRBJ1-2; 9 nucleotides line up with TRBD1. The CDR3 consists of 16 residues. Looked up from germline, CDR1 is LGHDT and CDR2 is YNNKEL (reference sequence). Trimming at V came to 4 bases and at J to 4 bases, leaving 10 bases not matched to a gene. The CDR3 loop is CASSPGTGMSTYGYTF. The CDR3 DNA reads TGTGCCAGCAGCCCTGGGACAGGGATGTCAACCTATGGCTACACCTTC.

V is TRBV4-3 and J is TRBJ2-1, with TRBD1 matching 10 bases. The CDR3 spans 14 residues. J gave up 7 bases and V 4 bases, and 4 bases lay outside the gene matches. Germline values: CDR1 LGHNA, CDR2 YSLEER. CDR3 region: CASSRGQGTNEQFF. In nucleotides, the CDR3 is TGCGCCAGCAGCCGGGGACAGGGGACGAATGAGCAGTTCTTC.

The chain is built from TRBV11-3 and TRBJ1-1; D remains ambiguous. Germline CDR1 and CDR2: SGHNT and YENEEA. The CDR3 spans 13 residues. Trimming removed 3 bases at V and 1 base at J, with 6 bases between. The CDR3 loop is CASSLYSNTEAFF. The DNA of the CDR3 is TGTGCCAGCAGCTTGTACTCGAACACTGAAGCTTTCTTT.

The chain joins TRBV24-1 to TRBJ2-1; 8 nucleotides agree with TRBD1. The germline gives CDR1 KGHDR, CDR2 SFDVKD. J was trimmed by 5 bases and V by 4 bases; bases with no gene match: 9. This CDR3 has 16 amino acids. The CDR3 protein is CATSDTGTGNNNEQFF. In nucleotides, the CDR3 is TGTGCCACCAGTGACACCGGGACAGGAAACAACAATGAGCAGTTCTTC.

J is TRBJ1-1 and V is TRBV4-1; no definite D call. Per germline, CDR1 MGHRA and CDR2 YSYEKL. The CDR3 extends over 14 amino acids. Trimming shortened V by 0 bases and J by 5 bases, and 10 bases separated the two germline ends. In nucleotides, the CDR3 is TGCGCCAGCAGCCAAGATCTGTACACAACTGAAGCTTTCTTT. This encodes CASSQDLYTTEAFF.

The chain couples TRBV9 to TRBJ1-2, with D possibly TRBD1 on 6 matching bases. Per germline, CDR1 SGDLS and CDR2 YYNGEE. Trimming stripped 0 bases from V and 6 bases from J, with 12 bases between. This CDR3 spans 14 amino acids. The CDR3 sequence: CASSVATGLDGYTF. The CDR3 bases are TGTGCCAGCAGCGTAGCGACAGGTTTGGATGGCTACACCTTC.

This clone was observed a handful of times. This chain joins TRBV28 and TRBJ1-5; D possibly corresponds to TRBD1 (5 bases). The CDR3 length is 14 residues. Germline assignment: CDR1 MDHEN and CDR2 SYDVKM. Trimming removed 8 bases from V and 2 bases from J, with 13 bases in between. CDR3 in amino acids: CASVRGLGNQPQHF. CDR3 DNA: TGTGCCAGCGTGCGGGGCCTTGGCAATCAGCCCCAGCATTTT.

This clone was seen only once. The rearrangement joins TRBV7-9 to TRBJ1-2; D not certain. The V end lost 2 bases, the J end lost 3 bases, and 10 bases lay between the germline ends. The length of the CDR3 is 14 residues. CDR1 and CDR2 from the germline V gene are SEHNR and FQNEAQ (reference sequence). CDR3 nucleotide sequence: TGTGCCAGCAGCTTAAGCTTTATTGACTATGGCTACACCTTC. Translated: CASSLSFIDYGYTF.

The gene calls are TRBV19 and TRBJ1-3; D not certain. The CDR3 loop spans 14 amino acids. V lost 3 bases, J lost 0 bases, and 6 bases lay in between. Germline V lookup: CDR1 LNHDA, CDR2 SQIVND (reference sequence). The CDR3 region is CASSIRSSGNTIYF. The CDR3 DNA sequence: TGTGCCAGTAGTATCAGGTCCTCTGGAAACACCATATATTTT.